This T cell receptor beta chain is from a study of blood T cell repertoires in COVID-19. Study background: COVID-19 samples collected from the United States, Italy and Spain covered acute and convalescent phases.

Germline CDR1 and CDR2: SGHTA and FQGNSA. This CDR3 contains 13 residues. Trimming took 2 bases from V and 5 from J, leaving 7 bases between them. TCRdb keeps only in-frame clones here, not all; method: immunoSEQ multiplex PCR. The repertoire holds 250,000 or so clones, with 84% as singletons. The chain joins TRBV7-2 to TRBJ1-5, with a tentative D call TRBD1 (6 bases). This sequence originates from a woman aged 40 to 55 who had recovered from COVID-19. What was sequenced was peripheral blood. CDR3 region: CASSLQGYQPQHF. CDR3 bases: TGTGCCAGCAGCTTACAGGGGTATCAGCCCCAGCATTTT.